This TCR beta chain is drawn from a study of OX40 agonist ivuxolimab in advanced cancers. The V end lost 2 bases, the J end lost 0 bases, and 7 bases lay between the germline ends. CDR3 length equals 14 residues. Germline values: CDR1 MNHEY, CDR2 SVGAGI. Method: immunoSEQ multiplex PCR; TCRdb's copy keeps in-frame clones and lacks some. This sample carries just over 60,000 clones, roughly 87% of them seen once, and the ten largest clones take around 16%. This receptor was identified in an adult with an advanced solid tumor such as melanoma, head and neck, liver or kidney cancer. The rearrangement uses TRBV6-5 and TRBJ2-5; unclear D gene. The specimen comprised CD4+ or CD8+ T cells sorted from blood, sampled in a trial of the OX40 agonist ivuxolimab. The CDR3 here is CASSYGRYQETQYF. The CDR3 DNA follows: TGTGCCAGCAGTTACGGACGTTACCAAGAGACCCAGTACTTC.